The clone carrying this TCR beta chain was counted only a few times. What it binds is not known. Trimming left V 6 bases short and J 5 bases short, with 16 bases between. Looked up from germline, CDR1 is MNHEY and CDR2 is SVGAGI. The CDR3 runs 14 residues. The repertoire was sequenced with immunoSEQ multiplex PCR; TCRdb's copy has only in-frame clones and lacks some. This sample has around 6,000 clones, with 80% to 95% found just once. The data are from a study of chemoradiotherapy in HPV16-positive cancers. Study findings and constraints: The functional HPV-specific definition rests on just a couple of HPV16-positive patients. Non-HPV-specific T cells did not expand in tumors during treatment, whereas candidate HPV-specific clones and E7-related motifs did. HPV-responsive T-cell expansion during chemoradiotherapy was linked to improved recurrence-free survival in HPV16-positive patients.

This chain links TRBV6-5 with TRBJ1-2; D gene unclear. This material consisted of blood, taken from a patient who underwent chemoradiotherapy. The receptor's source is a human donor with HPV-associated anogenital cancer. The CDR3 sequence: CASSQTRTAYGYTF. The CDR3 DNA sequence: TGTGCCAGCAGCCAGACTCGAACAGCGTATGGCTACACCTTC.